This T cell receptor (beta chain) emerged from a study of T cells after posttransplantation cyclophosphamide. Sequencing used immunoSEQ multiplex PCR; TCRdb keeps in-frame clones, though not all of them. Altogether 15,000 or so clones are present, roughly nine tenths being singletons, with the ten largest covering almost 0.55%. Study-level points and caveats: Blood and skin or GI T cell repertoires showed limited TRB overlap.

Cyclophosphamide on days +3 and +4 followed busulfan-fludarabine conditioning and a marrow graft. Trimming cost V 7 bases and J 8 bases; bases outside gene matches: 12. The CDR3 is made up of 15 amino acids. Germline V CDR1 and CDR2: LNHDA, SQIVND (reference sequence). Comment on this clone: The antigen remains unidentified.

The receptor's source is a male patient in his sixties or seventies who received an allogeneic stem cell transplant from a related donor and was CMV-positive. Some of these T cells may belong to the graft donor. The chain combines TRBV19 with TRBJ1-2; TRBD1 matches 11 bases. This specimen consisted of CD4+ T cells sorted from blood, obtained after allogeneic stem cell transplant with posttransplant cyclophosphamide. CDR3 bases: TGTGCCAGTACCTCACTAGGACAGGGGGCGCGGGGCTACACCTTC. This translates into CASTSLGQGARGYTF.